The 29 T cell receptor beta chains reported below all come from one sample, sequenced in a study of blood T cell repertoires in COVID-19 (dated by TCRdb to the early 2020s). Library preparation was by the immunoSEQ multiplex PCR assay. TCRdb provides this immuneACCESS table in a form limited to in-frame rearrangements. Some clones are lacking; in checked studies, under half of them reflect an unresolved V gene, and why the rest are absent is not known. A total of 450,000 or so clones appear in this sample, approximately 89% of them only once. Roughly 0.9% of the sample belongs to the ten largest clones. Sample: peripheral blood. The origin of the receptors is a man in his late teens or twenties with COVID-19, enrolled during active disease.

To note about this clone: An end of the junction does not agree with germline; a read error may underlie this. The DNA for the CDR3 is TGTGTCAGCAGCTTAGGTGGCGGGAGTATCACCAAAAACATTCAGTACTTC. Encoded protein: CVSSLGGGSITKNIQYF. The V gene is TRBV5-4, the J gene TRBJ2-4; 7 nucleotides match TRBD2. From germline, CDR1 is SGHNT and CDR2 YYREEE (reference sequence). The CDR3 has 17 residues.

The V gene is TRBV19, the J gene TRBJ1-1; no clear D. The V end lost 1 base, the J end lost 3 bases, and 9 bases lay between the germline ends. CDR1 and CDR2 (germline): LNHDA, SQIVND (reference sequence). CDR3 size: 14 residues. CDR3 nucleotide sequence: TGTGCCAGTAGTATAGTGCCCACGGACACTGAAGCTTTCTTT. Translated: CASSIVPTDTEAFF.

The chain carries TRBV7-8 and TRBJ2-3; 7 bases line up with TRBD1. With 6 bases clipped from V and 1 base from J, the junction kept 10 bases outside the gene matches. Germline assignment: CDR1 SGHVS and CDR2 FQNEAQ. The CDR3 sequence is 16 residues long. The CDR3 loop reads CASRESYGQGTDTQYF. CDR3 bases: TGTGCCAGCAGGGAATCTTACGGACAGGGCACAGATACGCAGTATTTT.

The chain links TRBV18 to TRBJ2-1; 15 bases agree with TRBD2. V gave up 4 bases and J gave up 5 bases; unmatched junction bases: 6. The germline V gene encodes CDR1 KGHSH and CDR2 LQKENI. The length of the CDR3 is 17 residues. The CDR3 DNA reads as TGTGCCAGCTCACGGGGACTAGCGGGAGGTTCGGACAATGAGCAGTTCTTC. Residues: CASSRGLAGGSDNEQFF.

Here the CDR3 reads CASSSTGPEPQHF. The CDR3 coding sequence is TGCGCCAGCAGCTCTACAGGGCCCGAGCCCCAGCATTTT. The V and J genes are TRBV5-1 and TRBJ1-5, with a possible D match to TRBD1 (6 bases). The CDR3 covers 13 residues. Germline V gene lookup returns CDR1 SGHRS and CDR2 YFSETQ. The germline V and J ends were trimmed by 3 bases and 8 bases, with 12 bases remaining between them.

This chain links TRBV5-1 with TRBJ2-5, with TRBD2 as a possible D gene (7 bases). Germline V CDR1 and CDR2: SGHRS, YFSETQ. CDR3 length: 15 amino acids. Trimming left V 6 bases short and J 1 base short, with 16 bases between. CDR3 coding DNA: TGCGCCAGCACCTCTCGGGGGGCCACCCAAGAGACCCAGTACTTC. Translation: CASTSRGATQETQYF.

This chain links TRBV19 with TRBJ2-7; unclear D gene. Trimming shortened V by 7 bases and J by 3 bases, and 16 bases separated the two germline ends. Germline assignment: CDR1 LNHDA and CDR2 SQIVND (reference sequence). The CDR3 is 14 residues long. CDR3 nucleotides: TGTGCCAGTAAGCACGAAGAATTTCGCTACGAGCAGTACTTC. Protein product: CASKHEEFRYEQYF. Combining the CDR3 with reference TRBV19 and TRBJ2-7 gives the whole variable domain DGGITQSPKYLFRKEGQNVTLSCEQNLNHDAMYWYRQDPGQGLRLIYYSQIVNDFQKGDIAEGYSVSREKKESFPLTVTSAQKNPTAFYLCASKHEEFRYEQYFGPGTRLTVT.

The chain is built from TRBV24-1 and TRBJ2-3; 7 bases align to TRBD2. The V gene end was trimmed by 4 bases and the J gene end by 1 base; junction bases not matched to a gene: 4. The CDR3 is made up of 15 amino acids. Germline lookup yields CDR1 KGHDR and CDR2 SFDVKD. For the CDR3, the DNA is TGTGCCACCAGTGAGGGGGGGATCGGCACAGATACGCAGTATTTT. It encodes CATSEGGIGTDTQYF.

This clone was seen a single time. The gene calls are TRBV5-1 and TRBJ2-3; 7 nucleotides agree with TRBD2. The germline gives CDR1 SGHRS, CDR2 YFSETQ. This CDR3 is 15 amino acids long. The junction had 6 bases not matched to a gene; V was cut back by 1 base and J by 4 bases. CDR3 sequence: CASSLKTRGADTQYF. Here the CDR3 DNA reads TGCGCCAGCAGCTTGAAAACCCGGGGGGCAGATACGCAGTATTTT.

The V call is TRBV19, the J call TRBJ1-5; D is undetermined. The germline V gene encodes CDR1 LNHDA and CDR2 SQIVND (reference sequence). This CDR3 spans 15 amino acids. V was clipped by 7 bases and J by 4 bases, with 17 bases between them. The chain's CDR3 is CASTPQHSSNQPQHF. The CDR3, as DNA: TGTGCCAGTACCCCACAACACAGTTCAAATCAGCCCCAGCATTTT.

The chain links TRBV5-8 to TRBJ1-6; D uncertain. The CDR3 sequence is 12 residues long. From germline, CDR1 is SGHTS and CDR2 YDEGEE. Trimming took 1 base from V and 6 from J, leaving 2 bases between them. The CDR3 DNA reads TGTGCCAGCAGCTTGCGTAATTCACCCCTCCACTTT. Its translation is CASSLRNSPLHF.

This chain joins TRBV20-1 and TRBJ2-7; 9 bases map to TRBD2. V shed 3 bases, J shed 5 bases, and the junction held 8 bases outside the gene matches. CDR1 DFQATT and CDR2 SNEGSKA come from the germline V gene (reference sequence). CDR3 length equals 14 residues. Written as DNA, the CDR3 is TGCAGTGCTAGTGGGGTTAGCGGGAGTCACGAGCAGTACTTC. This translates into CSASGVSGSHEQYF.

The chain recombines TRBV2 with TRBJ2-1, with 8 bases aligning to TRBD2. The CDR3 contains 15 residues. The germline V gene has CDR1 SNHLY and CDR2 FYNNEI. The V gene end was trimmed by 6 bases and the J gene end by 6 bases; junction bases not matched to a gene: 10. The CDR3 DNA sequence: TGTGCCAGCAGCAGAACGGGGGGGACCGTCAATGAGCAGTTCTTC. Translated, it gives CASSRTGGTVNEQFF.

This chain joins TRBV30 and TRBJ2-1; TRBD2 agrees at 7 bases. The CDR3 consists of 15 residues. Germline CDR1 reads GTSNPN; CDR2 reads SVGIG (reference sequence). The V segment lost 0 bases and the J segment 5 bases; nucleotides outside the gene matches: 7. CDR3 protein: CAWSVGAGINNEQFF. DNA for the CDR3: TGTGCCTGGAGTGTTGGAGCGGGAATAAACAATGAGCAGTTCTTC.

V is TRBV6-5 and J is TRBJ1-1; D is undetermined. This CDR3 has 14 amino acids. Germline loops: CDR1 MNHEY, CDR2 SVGAGI. Trimming left V 3 bases short and J 7 bases short, with 15 bases between. CDR3 DNA sequence: TGTGCCAGCAGTTATAGAGGGCAGGCTAGTGAAGCTTTCTTT. Translation gives CASSYRGQASEAFF.

The CDR3 DNA is TGCGCCAGCAACCCCGGGGGTAGCTCCTACAATGAGCAGTTCTTC. This codes for CASNPGGSSYNEQFF. The chain employs TRBV5-1 and TRBJ2-1; the D gene is possibly TRBD2 (6 bases). Germline V gene lookup returns CDR1 SGHRS and CDR2 YFSETQ. The V end lost 6 bases, the J end lost 0 bases, and 13 bases lay between the germline ends. The length of the CDR3 is 15 residues.

The V call is TRBV2, the J call TRBJ1-2; no clear D gene. Germline values: CDR1 SNHLY, CDR2 FYNNEI. The CDR3 contains 14 residues. The germline V and J ends were trimmed by 7 bases and 4 bases, with 16 bases remaining between them. CDR3 loop: CASTANSGSYGYTF. CDR3 bases: TGTGCCAGCACGGCGAATTCGGGGTCCTATGGCTACACCTTC.

V gene TRBV5-1 combines with J gene TRBJ2-7, with no clear D. In germline, CDR1 is SGHRS, CDR2 YFSETQ. Trimming stripped 0 bases from V and 6 bases from J, with 10 bases between. This CDR3 contains 13 residues. CDR3 in DNA: TGCGCCAGCAGCTTGGACGGTAGCTTCGAGCAGTACTTC. Translating it yields CASSLDGSFEQYF.

The chain has TRBV18 and TRBJ2-3, with D possibly being TRBD2 (6 bases). V lost 6 bases, J lost 7 bases, and 17 bases lay in between. CDR1 KGHSH and CDR2 LQKENI come from the germline V gene. This CDR3 is built from 14 residues. The CDR3 is CASSRGSGSHTQYF. The CDR3 DNA is TGTGCCAGCTCTCGGGGTAGCGGATCCCATACGCAGTATTTT.

The chain combines TRBV19 with TRBJ2-4; D is uncertain. The CDR3 is 14 residues long. Germline CDR1 is LNHDA and CDR2 is SQIVND (reference sequence). Trimming took off 8 bases at V and 0 bases at J, with 11 bases between the two ends. The chain's CDR3 is CASRPTIAKNIQYF. The CDR3 DNA sequence: TGTGCCAGTCGCCCCACTATAGCCAAAAACATTCAGTACTTC.

This clone was seen only a few times. For the CDR3, the DNA is TGTGCCAGCAGCAACCAGGGGTATGGCTACACCTTC. Encoded protein: CASSNQGYGYTF. This chain links TRBV28 with TRBJ1-2, with a weak D call TRBD1 (6 bases). Germline CDR1 reads MDHEN; CDR2 reads SYDVKM. V lost 6 bases and J 5 bases, leaving 10 bases between the germline ends. The CDR3 runs to 12 residues.

CDR3 region: CASSSGNHNEQFF. The DNA for the CDR3 is TGTGCCAGCAGCTCCGGGAACCACAATGAGCAGTTCTTC. This rearrangement joins TRBV11-2 to TRBJ2-1; TRBD2 is a possible D gene (5 bases). V lost 4 bases, J lost 5 bases, and 9 bases lay in between. Germline CDR1 is SGHAT and CDR2 is FQNNGV. There are 13 residues in the CDR3.

The chain combines TRBV5-5 with TRBJ1-4; TRBD1 is a possible D gene (6 bases). V lost 3 bases and J 1 base, leaving 10 bases between the germline ends. Germline CDR1 reads SGHKS; CDR2 reads YYEKEE (reference sequence). The CDR3 has 15 residues. CDR3 sequence reads: CASSSQGLTNEKLFF. DNA for the CDR3: TGTGCCAGCAGCTCCCAGGGGTTAACTAATGAAAAACTGTTTTTT. Using reference TRBV5-5 and TRBJ1-4 for the parts outside the CDR3, the full variable domain is DAGVTQSPTHLIKTRGQQVTLRCSPISGHKSVSWYQQVLGQGPQFIFQYYEKEERGRGNFPDRFSARQFPNYSSELNVNALLLGDSALYLCASSSQGLTNEKLFFGSGTQLSVL.

V and J are TRBV7-9 and TRBJ2-2, with 7 positions matching TRBD2. The length of the CDR3 is 16 residues. Unmatched junction bases numbered 3, after V lost 2 bases and J lost 0 bases. Germline-derived CDR1 and CDR2 are SEHNR and FQNEAQ (reference sequence). The CDR3 region has the DNA TGTGCCAGCAGCTTAACGGCGGGGGCGAACACCGGGGAGCTGTTTTTT. Encoded protein: CASSLTAGANTGELFF.

The J gene is TRBJ2-1, the V gene TRBV11-3, with no clear D. The CDR3 consists of 15 residues. Germline-derived CDR1 and CDR2 are SGHNT and YENEEA. Between the trimmed V and J ends, which lost 3 bases and 0 bases, there was a span of 9 bases. The CDR3 DNA reads TGTGCCAGCAGCTTCGCAGAAAGCTCCTACAATGAGCAGTTCTTC. Its translation: CASSFAESSYNEQFF.

This chain joins TRBV12-5 and TRBJ2-1; D unclear. Germline CDR1 and CDR2: LGHNT and FRNRAP. The CDR3 loop spans 12 amino acids. Trimming stripped 4 bases from V and 8 bases from J, with 9 bases between. CDR3 protein: CASGSGGYEQFF. In DNA form, the CDR3 reads TGTGCTAGTGGTTCCGGCGGCTATGAGCAGTTCTTC.

The chain recombines TRBV6-6 with TRBJ2-3; TRBD1 matches 7 bases. CDR1 MNHNY and CDR2 SVGAGI come from the germline V gene (reference sequence). J was trimmed by 2 bases and V by 6 bases; bases with no gene match: 5. The CDR3 has 14 amino acids. DNA of the CDR3: TGTGCCAGCAGCCAAGACAGGGTCACAGATACGCAGTATTTT. This gives the protein CASSQDRVTDTQYF.

This chain uses TRBV6-5 with TRBJ1-6; D is ambiguous. The CDR3 totals 14 residues. Germline values: CDR1 MNHEY, CDR2 SVGAGI. Trimming shortened V by 6 bases and J by 9 bases, and 15 bases separated the two germline ends. The DNA of the CDR3 is TGTGCCAGCAGAGTCAACGAGCGCGCTTCACCCCTCCACTTT. Translated, it gives CASRVNERASPLHF.

This chain's CDR3 is CAWNGGSGANVLTF. The DNA for the CDR3 is TGTGCCTGGAACGGGGGGTCTGGGGCCAACGTCCTGACTTTC. V and J are TRBV30 and TRBJ2-6; TRBD2 agrees at 7 bases. Looked up from germline, CDR1 is GTSNPN and CDR2 is SVGIG (reference sequence). The V gene end was trimmed by 4 bases and the J gene end by 1 base; junction bases not matched to a gene: 1. The CDR3 totals 14 residues.